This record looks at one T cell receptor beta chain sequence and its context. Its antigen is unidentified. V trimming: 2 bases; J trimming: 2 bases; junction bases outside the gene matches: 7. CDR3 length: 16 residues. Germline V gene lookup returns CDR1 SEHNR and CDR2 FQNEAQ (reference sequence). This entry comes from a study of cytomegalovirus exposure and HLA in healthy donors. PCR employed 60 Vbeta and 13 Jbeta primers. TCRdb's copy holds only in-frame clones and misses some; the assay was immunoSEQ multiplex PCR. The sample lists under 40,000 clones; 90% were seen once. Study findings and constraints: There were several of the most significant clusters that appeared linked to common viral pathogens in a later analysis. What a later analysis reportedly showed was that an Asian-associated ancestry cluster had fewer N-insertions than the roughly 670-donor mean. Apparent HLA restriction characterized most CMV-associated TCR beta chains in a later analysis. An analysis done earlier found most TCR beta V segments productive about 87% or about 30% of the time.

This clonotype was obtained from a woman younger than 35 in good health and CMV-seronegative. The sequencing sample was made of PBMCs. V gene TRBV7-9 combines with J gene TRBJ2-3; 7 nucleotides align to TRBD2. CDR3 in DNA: TGTGCCAGCAGCTTAACCGGGACTACCACCACAGATACGCAGTATTTT. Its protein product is CASSLTGTTTTDTQYF.